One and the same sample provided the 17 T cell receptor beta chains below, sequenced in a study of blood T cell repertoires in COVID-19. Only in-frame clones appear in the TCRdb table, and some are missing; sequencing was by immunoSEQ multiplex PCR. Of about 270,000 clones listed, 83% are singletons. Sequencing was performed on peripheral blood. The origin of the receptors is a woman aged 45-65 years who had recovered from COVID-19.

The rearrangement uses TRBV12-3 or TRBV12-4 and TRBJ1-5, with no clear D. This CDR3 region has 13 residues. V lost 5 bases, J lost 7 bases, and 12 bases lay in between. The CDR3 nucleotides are TGTGCCAGCAGTCCGTCCCTTTTACAGCCCCAGCATTTT. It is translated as CASSPSLLQPQHF.

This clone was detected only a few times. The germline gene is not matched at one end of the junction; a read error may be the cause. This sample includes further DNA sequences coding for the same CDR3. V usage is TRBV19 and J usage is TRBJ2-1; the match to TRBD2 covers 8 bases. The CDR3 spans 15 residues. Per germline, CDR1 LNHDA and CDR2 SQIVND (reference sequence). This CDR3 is CACSFGTGAGGEQFF. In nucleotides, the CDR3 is TGTGCCTGTAGTTTTGGGACTGGGGCGGGGGGTGAGCAGTTCTTC.

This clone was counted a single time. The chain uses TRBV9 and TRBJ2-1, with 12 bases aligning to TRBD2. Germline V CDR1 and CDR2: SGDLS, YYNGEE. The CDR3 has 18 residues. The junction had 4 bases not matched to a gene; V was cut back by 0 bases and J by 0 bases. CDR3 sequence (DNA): TGTGCCAGCAGCGTAGAAGGACTAGCGGGGAGCTCCTACAATGAGCAGTTCTTC. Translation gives CASSVEGLAGSSYNEQFF.

The DNA of the CDR3 is TGTGCCAGCAGCCAAGATCCGGGTATGACGCAGTATTTT. Translating it yields CASSQDPGMTQYF. The chain uses TRBV14 and TRBJ2-3; no firm D call. Trimming shortened V by 0 bases and J by 9 bases, and 10 bases separated the two germline ends. The CDR3 spans 13 residues. The germline V gene has CDR1 SGHDN and CDR2 FVKESK.

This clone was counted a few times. The CDR3 coding sequence is TGTGCCAGCAGTTTAGGGTCAGGGAAGGGAAACACCATATATTTT. Encoded protein: CASSLGSGKGNTIYF. J is TRBJ1-3 and V is TRBV27; possible D gene TRBD1, 5 bases. The CDR3 length is 15 residues. Between the trimmed V and J ends, which lost 2 bases and 4 bases, there was a span of 12 bases. CDR1 and CDR2 from the germline V gene are MNHEY and SMNVEV (reference sequence).

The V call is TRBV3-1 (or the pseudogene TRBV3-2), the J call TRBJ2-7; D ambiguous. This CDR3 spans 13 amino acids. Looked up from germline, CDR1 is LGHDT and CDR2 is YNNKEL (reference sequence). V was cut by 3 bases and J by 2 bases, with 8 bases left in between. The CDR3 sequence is CASSHLPAYEQYF. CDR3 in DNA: TGTGCCAGCAGCCATCTTCCCGCCTACGAGCAGTACTTC.

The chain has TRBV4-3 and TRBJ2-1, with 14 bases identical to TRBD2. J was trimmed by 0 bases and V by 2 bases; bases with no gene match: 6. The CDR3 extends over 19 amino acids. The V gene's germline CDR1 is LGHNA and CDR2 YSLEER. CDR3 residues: CASSQWTSGRTSSYNEQFF. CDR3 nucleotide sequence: TGCGCCAGCAGCCAATGGACTAGCGGGAGGACCAGCTCCTACAATGAGCAGTTCTTC.

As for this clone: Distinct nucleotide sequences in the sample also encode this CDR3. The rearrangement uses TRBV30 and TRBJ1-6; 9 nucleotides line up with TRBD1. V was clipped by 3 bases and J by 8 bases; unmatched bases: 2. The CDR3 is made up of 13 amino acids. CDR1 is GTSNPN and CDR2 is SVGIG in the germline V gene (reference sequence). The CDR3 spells CAWSGQGYSPLHF. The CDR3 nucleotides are TGTGCCTGGAGCGGACAGGGGTATTCACCCCTCCACTTT.

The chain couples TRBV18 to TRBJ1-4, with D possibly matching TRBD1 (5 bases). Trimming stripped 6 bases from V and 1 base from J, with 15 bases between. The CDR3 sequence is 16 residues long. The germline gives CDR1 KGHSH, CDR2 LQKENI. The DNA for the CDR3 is TGTGCCAGCTCTCCAAACTCCAGGGTAACTAATGAAAAACTGTTTTTT. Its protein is CASSPNSRVTNEKLFF.

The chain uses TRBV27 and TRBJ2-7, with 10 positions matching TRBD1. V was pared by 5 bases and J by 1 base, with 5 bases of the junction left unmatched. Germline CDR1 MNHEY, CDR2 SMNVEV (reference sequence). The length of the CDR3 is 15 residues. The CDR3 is CASSTLGQGSYEQYF. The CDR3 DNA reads TGTGCCAGCAGTACTTTGGGACAGGGGTCCTACGAGCAGTACTTC.

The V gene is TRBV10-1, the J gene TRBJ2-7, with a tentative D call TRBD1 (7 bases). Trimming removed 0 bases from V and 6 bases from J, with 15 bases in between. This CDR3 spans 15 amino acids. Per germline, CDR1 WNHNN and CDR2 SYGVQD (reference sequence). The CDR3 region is CASSESNPEGAEQYF. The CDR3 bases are TGCGCCAGCAGTGAGTCGAATCCGGAGGGGGCCGAGCAGTACTTC.

The CDR3 loop is CASSRSTGGKTYEQYF. DNA of the CDR3: TGTGCCAGCAGCAGATCGACAGGGGGCAAGACCTACGAGCAGTACTTC. The chain links TRBV7-6 to TRBJ2-7, with 10 bases fitting TRBD1. Looked up from germline, CDR1 is SGHVS and CDR2 is FNYEAQ. The CDR3 contains 16 residues. Trimming at V came to 5 bases and at J to 2 bases, leaving 9 bases not matched to a gene.

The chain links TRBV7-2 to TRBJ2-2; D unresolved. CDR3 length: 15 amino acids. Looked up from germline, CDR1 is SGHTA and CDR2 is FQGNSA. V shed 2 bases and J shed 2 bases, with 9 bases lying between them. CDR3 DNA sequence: TGTGCCAGCAGCTTACGAGACTTTAACACCGGGGAGCTGTTTTTT. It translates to CASSLRDFNTGELFF.

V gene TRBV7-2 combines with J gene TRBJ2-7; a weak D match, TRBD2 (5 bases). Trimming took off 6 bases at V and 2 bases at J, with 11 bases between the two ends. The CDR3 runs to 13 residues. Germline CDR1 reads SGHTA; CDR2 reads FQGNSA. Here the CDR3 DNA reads TGTGCCAGCAGTCGTGACTATACCTACGAGCAGTACTTC. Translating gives CASSRDYTYEQYF.

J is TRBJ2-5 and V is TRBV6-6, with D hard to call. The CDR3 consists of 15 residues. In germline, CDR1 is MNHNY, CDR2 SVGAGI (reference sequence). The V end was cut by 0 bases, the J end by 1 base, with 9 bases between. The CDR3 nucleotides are TGTGCCAGCAGTTACTCGTTTAGCTCCCAAGAGACCCAGTACTTC. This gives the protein CASSYSFSSQETQYF.

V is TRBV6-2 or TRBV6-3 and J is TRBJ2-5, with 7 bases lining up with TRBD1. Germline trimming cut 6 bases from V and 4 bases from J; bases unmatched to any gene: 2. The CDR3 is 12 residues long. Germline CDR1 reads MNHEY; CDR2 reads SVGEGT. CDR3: CASSRGLETQYF. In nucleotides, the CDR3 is TGTGCCAGCAGCAGGGGGTTAGAGACCCAGTACTTC.

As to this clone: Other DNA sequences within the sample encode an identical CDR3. CDR3 sequence: CASSLRGRGETQYF. In nucleotides, the CDR3 is TGTGCCAGCAGCTTGCGTGGTCGAGGTGAGACCCAGTACTTC. The gene calls are TRBV7-9 and TRBJ2-5; no clear D. V was cut by 3 bases and J by 5 bases, with 13 bases left in between. Per germline, CDR1 SEHNR and CDR2 FQNEAQ (reference sequence). The CDR3 consists of 14 residues. The full variable domain, completed using reference TRBV7-9 and TRBJ2-5, is DTGVSQNPRHKITKRGQNVTFRCDPISEHNRLYWYRQTLGQGPEFLTYFQNEAQLEKSRLLSDRFSAERPKGSFSTLEIQRTEQGDSAMYLCASSLRGRGETQYFGPGTRLLVL.